This record looks at one T cell receptor (beta chain) sequence and its context. What it recognizes is unknown. Between the trimmed V and J ends, which lost 7 bases and 1 base, there was a span of 13 bases. This CDR3 has 14 amino acids. Germline V CDR1 and CDR2: MDHEN, SYDVKM. The sample is drawn from a study of cytomegalovirus exposure and HLA in healthy donors. 13 Jbeta primers and 60 Vbeta primers were used for the PCR. Original processing methods: A later analysis counted about 80 million unique TCR beta chains, some 10 million shared. The data were produced by immunoSEQ multiplex PCR, yet TCRdb's version contains in-frame clones alone and is incomplete. The DNA was the basis for D and trimming; V, J and clone size are from that table. The sample holds 150,000 to 200,000 clones, around 68% seen once. General study findings and limits: Later work showed greater clonal expansion in HLA-associated TCR beta chains than in equally common others. A missense variant in DCLRE1C was later tied to TCR beta V- and J-gene trimming.

Donors counted as nominally healthy when sampled, yet unrecorded immune exposures were likely. Material for sequencing was PBMCs. This clonotype was sampled from a woman aged 40 to 50 in good health and CMV-seropositive. This rearrangement joins TRBV28 to TRBJ1-2; D remains ambiguous. CDR3 coding DNA: TGTGCCAGCACCCCCGGGGTTATTAACTATGGCTACACCTTC. Its translation is CASTPGVINYGYTF.